This entry describes one T cell receptor beta chain. Its antigen remains unidentified. One end of the junction is discordant with germline, which a read error may explain. The entry originates in a study of T cells in Graves' hyperthyroidism and ophthalmopathy. About the study: Blood was drawn when the patient was first diagnosed and still untreated. Study-level results: Blood also showed most of the thyroid clonotypes that were expanded above 0.001.

Regions amplified from RNA transcripts were the TCR beta CDR3 regions. Initially, a first-round RT-PCR of the TCR CDR3 employed the HTBI primer set. TCRdb re-called the multiplex PCR reads with MiXCR, one entry per CDR3 protein. The sample comprises nearly 600,000 distinct CDR3 sequences, about 14% of which are singletons, and approximately 5.7% rests with the top ten. In germline, CDR1 is MNHEY, CDR2 SVGEGT. The CDR3 is made up of 15 amino acids. The chain links TRBV6-2 or TRBV6-3 to TRBJ1-1; no clear D gene. The receptor comes from a woman between 25 and 40 years old with Graves' hyperthyroidism that later progressed to Graves' ophthalmopathy. Source material: blood. The CDR3 DNA reads as TGTGCCAGCAGACAACACATAACACCGAACACTGGAGCTTTCTTT. This translates into CASRQHITPNTGAFF.